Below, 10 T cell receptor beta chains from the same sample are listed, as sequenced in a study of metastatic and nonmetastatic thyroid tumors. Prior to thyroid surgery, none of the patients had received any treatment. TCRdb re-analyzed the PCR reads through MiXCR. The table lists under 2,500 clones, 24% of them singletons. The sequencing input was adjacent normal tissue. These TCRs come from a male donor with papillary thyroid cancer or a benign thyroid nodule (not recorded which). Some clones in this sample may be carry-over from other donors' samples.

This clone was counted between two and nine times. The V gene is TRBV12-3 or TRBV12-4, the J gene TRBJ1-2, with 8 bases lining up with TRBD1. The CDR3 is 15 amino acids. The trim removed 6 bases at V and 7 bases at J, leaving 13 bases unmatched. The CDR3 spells CASRASGGLILGYTF. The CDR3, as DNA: TGTGCCAGCAGGGCATCAGGGGGCTTAATCCTTGGCTACACCTTC.

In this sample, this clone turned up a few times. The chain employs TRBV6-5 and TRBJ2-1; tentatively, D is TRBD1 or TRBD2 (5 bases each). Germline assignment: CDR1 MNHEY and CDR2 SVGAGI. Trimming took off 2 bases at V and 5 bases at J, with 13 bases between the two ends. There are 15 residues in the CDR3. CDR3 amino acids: CASSYTGTDNNEQFF. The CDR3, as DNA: TGTGCCAGCAGTTACACCGGGACGGACAACAATGAGCAGTTCTTC.

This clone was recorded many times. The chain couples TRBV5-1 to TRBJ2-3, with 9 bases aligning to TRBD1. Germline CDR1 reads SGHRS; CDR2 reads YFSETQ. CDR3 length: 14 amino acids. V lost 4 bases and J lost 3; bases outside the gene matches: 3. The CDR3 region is CASSTGQGTDTQYF. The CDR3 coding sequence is TGCGCCAGCAGCACGGGACAGGGAACAGATACGCAGTATTTT.

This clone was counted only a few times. CDR3 coding DNA: TGTGCCAGCAGTTTACTAACGAGGGGTACTGAAGCTTTCTTT. Protein sequence: CASSLLTRGTEAFF. The chain is built from TRBV12-3 or TRBV12-4 and TRBJ1-1; a possible D gene is TRBD1 (5 bases). The CDR3 is 14 residues long. V was clipped by 2 bases and J by 5 bases, with 12 bases between them.

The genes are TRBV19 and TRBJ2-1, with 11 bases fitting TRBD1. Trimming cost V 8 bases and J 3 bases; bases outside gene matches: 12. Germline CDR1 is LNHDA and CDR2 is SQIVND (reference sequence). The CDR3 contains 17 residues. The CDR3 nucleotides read TGTGCCAGTTTGGACAGGGGGCCGCGGCGGGGCTACAATGAGCAGTTCTTC. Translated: CASLDRGPRRGYNEQFF.

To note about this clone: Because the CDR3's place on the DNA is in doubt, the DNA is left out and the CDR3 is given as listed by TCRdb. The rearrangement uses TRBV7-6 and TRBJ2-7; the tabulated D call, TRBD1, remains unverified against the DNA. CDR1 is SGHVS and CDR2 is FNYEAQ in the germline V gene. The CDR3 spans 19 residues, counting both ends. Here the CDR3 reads CASSFYICSTRQAPYEQYF.

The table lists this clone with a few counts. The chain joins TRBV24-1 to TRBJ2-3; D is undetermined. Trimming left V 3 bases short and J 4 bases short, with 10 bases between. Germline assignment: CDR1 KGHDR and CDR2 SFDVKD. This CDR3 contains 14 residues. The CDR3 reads CATSDIKWADTQYF. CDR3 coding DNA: TGTGCCACCAGTGATATTAAGTGGGCAGATACGCAGTATTTT.

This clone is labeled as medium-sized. As DNA, the CDR3 is TGTGCCTGGAGTCACGGGGATTTCGAGACCCAGTACTTC. Its translation: CAWSHGDFETQYF. The chain is built from TRBV30 and TRBJ2-5; a weak D match, TRBD2 (5 bases). CDR3 size: 13 residues. Germline V lookup: CDR1 GTSNPN, CDR2 SVGIG (reference sequence). V dropped 2 bases and J dropped 5 bases, with 12 bases sitting between them. Looking up the rest from reference TRBV30 and TRBJ2-5 gives the full variable domain: SQTIHQWPATLVQPVGSPLSLECTVEGTSNPNLYWYRQAAGRGLQLLFYSVGIGQISSEVPQNLSASRPQDRQFILSSKKLLLSDSGFYLCAWSHGDFETQYFGPGTRLLVL.

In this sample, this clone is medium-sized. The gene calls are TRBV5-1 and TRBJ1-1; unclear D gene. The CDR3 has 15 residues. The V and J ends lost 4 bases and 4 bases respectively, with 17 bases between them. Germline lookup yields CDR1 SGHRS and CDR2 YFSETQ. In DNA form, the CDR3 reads TGCGCCAGCAGCCGGACCCTGGCAGCCGTCACTGAAGCTTTCTTT. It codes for CASSRTLAAVTEAFF.

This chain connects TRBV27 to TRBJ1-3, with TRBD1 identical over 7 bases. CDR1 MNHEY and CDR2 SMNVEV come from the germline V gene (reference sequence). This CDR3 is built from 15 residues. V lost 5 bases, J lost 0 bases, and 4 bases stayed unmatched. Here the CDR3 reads CASSMDRRSGNTIYF. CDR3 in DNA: TGTGCCAGCAGTATGGACAGGCGCTCTGGAAACACCATATATTTT.